This is a list of T cell receptor beta chains from one sample in a study of T-cell memory formation after mild COVID-19. One entry per CDR3 protein, called by TCRdb with MiXCR from the 5' RACE reads. The table includes roughly 150,000 distinct CDR3 sequences, roughly a quarter detected once. The material sequenced was PBMCs or a T cell subset sorted from them (not recorded which). These TCRs come from an adult woman who had mild COVID-19 (a few samples of this study predate the infection). Cell type and time point are not known. Both conserved end residues are part of each CDR3. The order of the fields is clone size, V gene, J gene, D gene, CDR3 protein, CDR3 DNA. The D gene is left open where the match is weak. A clone size is listed for some rows: how often the clone was seen (once, few, many), or a class if it is expanded.

clone size: -; V gene: TRBV29-1; J gene: TRBJ1-1; D gene: -; CDR3 protein: CSVLTGTEAFF; CDR3 DNA: TGCAGCGTCCTGACGGGCACTGAAGCTTTCTTT
clone size: few; V gene: TRBV12-3/TRBV12-4; J gene: TRBJ2-5; D gene: -; CDR3 protein: CASSLWSYQETQYF; CDR3 DNA: TGTGCCAGCAGTTTATGGTCGTACCAAGAGACCCAGTACTTC
clone size: few; V gene: TRBV12-3/TRBV12-4; J gene: TRBJ2-3; D gene: -; CDR3 protein: CASSRRGLLNTDTQYF; CDR3 DNA: TGTGCCAGCAGTCGGCGAGGACTCTTAAACACAGATACGCAGTATTTT
clone size: few; V gene: TRBV5-6; J gene: TRBJ2-1; D gene: TRBD2; CDR3 protein: CASSFASGPFFF; CDR3 DNA: TGTGCCAGCAGCTTTGCTAGCGGGCCCTTTTTCTTC
clone size: few; V gene: TRBV7-4; J gene: TRBJ1-3; D gene: TRBD1; CDR3 protein: CASSPGIRDSGNTIYF; CDR3 DNA: TGTGCCAGCAGCCCTGGGATCCGGGACAGTGGAAACACCATATATTTT
clone size: few; V gene: TRBV12-3/TRBV12-4; J gene: TRBJ1-1; D gene: -; CDR3 protein: CASSLMEAEAFF; CDR3 DNA: TGTGCCAGCAGTTTAATGGAGGCCGAAGCTTTCTTT
clone size: few; V gene: TRBV7-9; J gene: TRBJ2-1; D gene: -; CDR3 protein: CASSSLGAERYNEQFF; CDR3 DNA: TGTGCCAGCAGCTCTCTCGGAGCGGAACGCTACAATGAGCAGTTCTTC
clone size: -; V gene: TRBV9; J gene: TRBJ2-7; D gene: -; CDR3 protein: CASSVVGSPAYEQYF; CDR3 DNA: TGTGCCAGCAGCGTAGTAGGTAGCCCAGCCTACGAGCAGTACTTC
clone size: -; V gene: TRBV7-9; J gene: TRBJ1-1; D gene: -; CDR3 protein: CASSPLGAEAFF; CDR3 DNA: TGTGCCAGCAGCCCCTTGGGGGCTGAAGCTTTCTTT
clone size: few; V gene: TRBV7-9; J gene: TRBJ2-1; D gene: TRBD2; CDR3 protein: CASSRTSGSREQFF; CDR3 DNA: TGTGCCAGCAGCCGGACTAGCGGGAGTAGGGAGCAGTTCTTC
clone size: -; V gene: TRBV7-6; J gene: TRBJ1-5; D gene: -; CDR3 protein: CASSLEWGWNQPQHF; CDR3 DNA: TGTGCCAGCAGCTTAGAGTGGGGTTGGAATCAGCCCCAGCATTTT